The clone carrying this T cell receptor beta chain was counted between two and nine times. What it recognizes is unknown. The data belong to a study of T-cell memory formation after mild COVID-19. Constant-segment primers served in 5'RACE that generated TCR alpha and TCR beta cDNA libraries bearing sample barcodes and UMIs. TCRdb re-called the 5' RACE reads through MiXCR, storing one row per CDR3 protein. The repertoire includes nearly 110,000 distinct CDR3 sequences, around 12% of them detected once, and approximately 30% sits in the top ten. V lost 2 bases and J 10 bases, leaving 13 bases between the germline ends. The CDR3 is made up of 12 amino acids. CDR1 GTSNPN and CDR2 SVGIG come from the germline V gene (reference sequence). Findings of the study overall: Most CD4+ clones that shrank were in CM and EM, while CD8+ ones turned up in EMRA.

The source of this sequence is an adult woman who had mild COVID-19 (a few samples of this study predate the infection). Cell type and time point are not known. Sequenced sample: PBMCs or a T cell subset sorted from them (not recorded which). V is TRBV30 and J is TRBJ2-3, with a possible D match to TRBD2 (5 bases). The chain's CDR3 is CAWSMLATSQYF. CDR3 coding DNA: TGTGCCTGGAGTATGCTAGCCACCTCGCAGTATTTT.